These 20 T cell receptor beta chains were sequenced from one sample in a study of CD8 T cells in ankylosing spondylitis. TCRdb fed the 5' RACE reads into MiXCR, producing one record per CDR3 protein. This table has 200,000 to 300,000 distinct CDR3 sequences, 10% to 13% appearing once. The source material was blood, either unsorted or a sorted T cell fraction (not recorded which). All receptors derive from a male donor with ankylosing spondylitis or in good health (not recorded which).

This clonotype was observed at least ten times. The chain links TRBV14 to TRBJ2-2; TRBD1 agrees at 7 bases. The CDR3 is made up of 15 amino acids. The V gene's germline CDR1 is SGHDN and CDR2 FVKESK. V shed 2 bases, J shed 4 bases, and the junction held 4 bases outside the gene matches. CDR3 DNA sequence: TGTGCCAGCAGCCAACAGGGGGTATCCACCGGGGAGCTGTTTTTT. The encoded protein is CASSQQGVSTGELFF.

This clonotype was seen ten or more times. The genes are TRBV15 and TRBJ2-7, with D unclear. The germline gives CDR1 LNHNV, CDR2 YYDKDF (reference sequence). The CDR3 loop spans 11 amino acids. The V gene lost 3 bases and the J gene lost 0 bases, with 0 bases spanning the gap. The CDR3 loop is CATSSSYEQYF. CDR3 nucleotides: TGTGCCACCAGCAGCTCCTACGAGCAGTACTTC.

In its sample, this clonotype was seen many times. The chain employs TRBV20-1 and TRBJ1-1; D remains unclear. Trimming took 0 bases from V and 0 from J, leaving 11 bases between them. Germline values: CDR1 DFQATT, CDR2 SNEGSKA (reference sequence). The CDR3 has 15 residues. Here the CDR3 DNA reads TGCAGTGCTAGAGACTCCCCCGGCCTGAACACTGAAGCTTTCTTT. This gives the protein CSARDSPGLNTEAFF.

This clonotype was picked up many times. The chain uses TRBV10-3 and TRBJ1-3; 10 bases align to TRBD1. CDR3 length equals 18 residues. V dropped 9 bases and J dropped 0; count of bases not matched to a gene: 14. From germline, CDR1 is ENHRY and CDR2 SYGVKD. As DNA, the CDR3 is TGTGCCATTGCCTCAACGGGACAGGGGTTCCTCTCTGGAAACACCATATATTTT. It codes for CAIASTGQGFLSGNTIYF.

This CDR3 is CSARDGTGGRNTQYF. CDR3 nucleotides: TGCAGTGCTAGAGATGGGACAGGGGGGCGAAATACGCAGTATTTT. V gene TRBV20-1 combines with J gene TRBJ2-3; 11 positions agree with TRBD1. The CDR3 spans 15 residues. Trimming cost V 0 bases and J 7 bases; bases outside gene matches: 6. Germline V gene lookup returns CDR1 DFQATT and CDR2 SNEGSKA (reference sequence).

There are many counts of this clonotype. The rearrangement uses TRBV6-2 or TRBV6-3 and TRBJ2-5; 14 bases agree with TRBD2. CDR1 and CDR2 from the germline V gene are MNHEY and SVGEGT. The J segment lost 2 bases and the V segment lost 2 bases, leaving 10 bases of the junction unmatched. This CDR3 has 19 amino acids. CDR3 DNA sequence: TGTGCCAGCAGTTACGGCCTGGGACTAGCGGGGGTCTCACAAGAGACCCAGTACTTC. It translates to CASSYGLGLAGVSQETQYF.

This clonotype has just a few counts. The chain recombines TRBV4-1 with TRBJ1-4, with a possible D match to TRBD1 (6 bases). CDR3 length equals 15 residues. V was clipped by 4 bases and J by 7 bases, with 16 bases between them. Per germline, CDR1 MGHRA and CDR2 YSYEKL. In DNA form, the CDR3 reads TGCGCCAGCAGCCTTACGGGGGGCTTGAGTGAAAAACTGTTTTTT. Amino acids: CASSLTGGLSEKLFF.

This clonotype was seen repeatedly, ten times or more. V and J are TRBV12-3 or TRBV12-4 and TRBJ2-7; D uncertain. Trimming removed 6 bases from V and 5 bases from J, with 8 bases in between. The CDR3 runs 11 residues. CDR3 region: CASSFGDEQYF. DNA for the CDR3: TGTGCCAGCAGCTTCGGAGACGAGCAGTACTTC.

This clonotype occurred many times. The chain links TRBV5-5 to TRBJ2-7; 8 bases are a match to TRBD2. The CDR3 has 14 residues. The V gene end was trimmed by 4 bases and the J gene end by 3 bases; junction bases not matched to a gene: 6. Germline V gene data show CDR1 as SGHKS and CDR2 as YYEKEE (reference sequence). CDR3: CASSLTSDHYEQYF. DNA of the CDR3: TGTGCCAGCAGCCTGACTAGCGACCACTACGAGCAGTACTTC.

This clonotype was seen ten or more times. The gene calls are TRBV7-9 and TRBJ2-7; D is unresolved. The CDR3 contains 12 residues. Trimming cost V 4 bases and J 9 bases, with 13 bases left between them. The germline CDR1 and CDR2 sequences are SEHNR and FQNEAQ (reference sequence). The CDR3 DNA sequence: TGTGCCAGCAGCTCCGAAGGAAGGGTGCAGTACTTC. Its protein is CASSSEGRVQYF.

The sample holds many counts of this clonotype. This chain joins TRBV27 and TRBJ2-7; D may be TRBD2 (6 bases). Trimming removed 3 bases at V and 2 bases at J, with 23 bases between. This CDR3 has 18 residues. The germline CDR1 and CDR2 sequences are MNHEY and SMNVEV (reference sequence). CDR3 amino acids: CASSFASGGSGDPYEQYF. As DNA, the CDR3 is TGTGCCAGCAGTTTTGCATCCGGAGGGTCAGGCGATCCCTACGAGCAGTACTTC.

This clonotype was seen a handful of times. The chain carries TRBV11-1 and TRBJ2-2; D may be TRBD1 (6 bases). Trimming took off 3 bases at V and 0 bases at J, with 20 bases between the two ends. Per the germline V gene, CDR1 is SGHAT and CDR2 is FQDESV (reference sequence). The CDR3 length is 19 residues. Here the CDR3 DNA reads TGTGCCAGCAGCTTCGGACCTGGCACAGGGCGCCCGAACACCGGGGAGCTGTTTTTT. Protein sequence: CASSFGPGTGRPNTGELFF.

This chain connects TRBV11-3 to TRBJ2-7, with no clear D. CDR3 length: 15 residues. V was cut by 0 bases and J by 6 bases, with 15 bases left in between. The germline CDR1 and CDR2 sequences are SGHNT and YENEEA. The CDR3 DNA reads TGTGCCAGCAGCTTAGATCTAAGGGCAGGTCTCGAGCAGTACTTC. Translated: CASSLDLRAGLEQYF. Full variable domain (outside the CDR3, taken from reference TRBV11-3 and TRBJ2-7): EAGVVQSPRYKIIEKKQPVAFWCNPISGHNTLYWYLQNLGQGPELLIRYENEEAVDDSQLPKDRFSAERLKGVDSTLKIQPAELGDSAVYLCASSLDLRAGLEQYFGPGTRLTVT.

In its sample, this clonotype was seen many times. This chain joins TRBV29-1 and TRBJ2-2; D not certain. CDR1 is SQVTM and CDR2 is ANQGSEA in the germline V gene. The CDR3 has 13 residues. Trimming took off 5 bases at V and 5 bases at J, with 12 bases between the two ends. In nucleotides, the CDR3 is TGCAGCGTTCCCTCTCCCGGGACCGGGGAGCTGTTTTTT. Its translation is CSVPSPGTGELFF.

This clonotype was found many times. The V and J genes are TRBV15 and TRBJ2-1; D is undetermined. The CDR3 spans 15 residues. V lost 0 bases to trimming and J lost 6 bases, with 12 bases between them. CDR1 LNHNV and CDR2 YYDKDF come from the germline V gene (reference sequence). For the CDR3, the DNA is TGTGCCACCAGCAGAGATGCTTCGCGAGTCAATGAGCAGTTCTTC. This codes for CATSRDASRVNEQFF.

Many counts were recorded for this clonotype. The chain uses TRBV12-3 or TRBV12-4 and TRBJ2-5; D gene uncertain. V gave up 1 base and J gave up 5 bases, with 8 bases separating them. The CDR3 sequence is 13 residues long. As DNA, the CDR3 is TGTGCCAGCAGTTTAGTTTCACCGGAGACCCAGTACTTC. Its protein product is CASSLVSPETQYF.

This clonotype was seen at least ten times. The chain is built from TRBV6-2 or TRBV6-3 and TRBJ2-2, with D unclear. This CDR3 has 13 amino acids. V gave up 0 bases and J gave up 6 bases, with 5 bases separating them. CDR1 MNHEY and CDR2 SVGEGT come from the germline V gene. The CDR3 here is CASSYSVSGELFF. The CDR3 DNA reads TGTGCCAGCAGTTACTCAGTGTCCGGGGAGCTGTTTTTT.

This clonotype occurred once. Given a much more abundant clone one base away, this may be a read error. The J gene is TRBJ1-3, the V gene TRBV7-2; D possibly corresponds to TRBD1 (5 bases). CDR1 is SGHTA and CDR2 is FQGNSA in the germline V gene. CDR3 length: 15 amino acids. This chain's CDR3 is CVSSPGTYSGNTIYF. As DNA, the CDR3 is TGTGTCAGCAGCCCGGGGACTTACTCTGGAAACACCATATATTTT.

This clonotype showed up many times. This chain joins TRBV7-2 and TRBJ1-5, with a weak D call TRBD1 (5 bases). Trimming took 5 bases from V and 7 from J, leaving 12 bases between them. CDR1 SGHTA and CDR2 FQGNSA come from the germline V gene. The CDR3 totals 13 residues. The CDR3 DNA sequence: TGTGCCAGCAGCCCCGACAAGGGGCAGCCCCAGCATTTT. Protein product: CASSPDKGQPQHF.

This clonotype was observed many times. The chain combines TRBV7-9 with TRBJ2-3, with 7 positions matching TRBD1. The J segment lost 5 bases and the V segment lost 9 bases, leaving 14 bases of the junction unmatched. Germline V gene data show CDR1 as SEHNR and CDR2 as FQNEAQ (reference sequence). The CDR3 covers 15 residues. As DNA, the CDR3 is TGTGCCAGTTCCTTAATGGCACAGGGGCGAGATACGCAGTATTTT. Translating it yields CASSLMAQGRDTQYF.